What follows is one T cell receptor beta chain and its context. This record belongs to a study of blood T cell repertoires in COVID-19. Overall study context: Sites across the United States, Italy and Spain contributed samples from acute and convalescent COVID-19. Sample material is recorded as cDNA or gDNA derived from T cells, B-cell-depleted T cells, or PBMCs.

Study processing details: Amplification from reference gene primers served as the basis for estimated nucleated cell counts. The method was immunoSEQ multiplex PCR; TCRdb's version includes in-frame clones alone and lacks a portion of them. V, J and clone size reflect that table, while D and trimming were determined from the DNA. The data show 110,000 to 150,000 clones, 85% to 90% seen once. V was shortened by 5 bases and J by 4 bases, with 11 bases between the two germline ends. Germline CDR1 MDHEN, CDR2 SYDVKM. The CDR3 runs 13 residues. The source of this sequence is a woman aged 60 to 75 with acute or convalescent COVID-19. The rearrangement links TRBV28 to TRBJ1-2; a weak D match, TRBD1 (5 bases). The sample comprised peripheral blood. CDR3 DNA: TGTGCCAGCAGTACCGGACAACTCTATGGCTACACCTTC. The encoded protein is CASSTGQLYGYTF.